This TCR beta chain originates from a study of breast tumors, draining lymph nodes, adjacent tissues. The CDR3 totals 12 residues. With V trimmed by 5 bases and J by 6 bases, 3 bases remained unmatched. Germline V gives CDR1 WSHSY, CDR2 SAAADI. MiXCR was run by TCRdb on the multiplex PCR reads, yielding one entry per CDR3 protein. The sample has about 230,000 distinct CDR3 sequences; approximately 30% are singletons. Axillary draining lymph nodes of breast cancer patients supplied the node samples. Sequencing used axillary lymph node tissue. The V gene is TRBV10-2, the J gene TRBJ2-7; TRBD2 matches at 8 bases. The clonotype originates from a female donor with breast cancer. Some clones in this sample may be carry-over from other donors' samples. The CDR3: CASSSAGGEQYV. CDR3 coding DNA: TGCGCCAGCAGTAGTGCGGGGGGCGAGCAGTACGTC.